The 25 T cell receptor beta chains reported below all come from one sample, sequenced in a study of post-analysis software for immune sequencing data. Study results and limitations: About five TRBV segments appeared more often in patients than in controls, and TRBV5-6, TRBV5-1 and TRBV20-1 were among these.

The antigens these receptors bind are not known. Unique molecular identifiers were present in the TCR beta cDNA libraries. TCRdb re-analysed the PCR reads in MiXCR, keeping a single row per CDR3 protein. Of roughly 800,000 distinct CDR3 sequences listed, approximately 50% are singletons. The sample taken for sequencing was blood. Receptors originate from a girl aged 5-17 years with multiple sclerosis.

The table lists this clonotype with a few counts. This chain connects TRBV15 to TRBJ2-5, with a weak D call TRBD2 (6 bases). Trimming pared 0 bases from V and 5 bases from J, leaving 13 bases between. Germline CDR1 reads LNHNV; CDR2 reads YYDKDF (reference sequence). The CDR3 contains 15 residues. The DNA for the CDR3 is TGTGCCACCAGCAGAGACAGAGGCCTAGCGGAGACCCAGTACTTC. Translation gives CATSRDRGLAETQYF. Full variable domain (remainder filled in from reference TRBV15 and TRBJ2-5): DAMVIQNPRYQVTQFGKPVTLSCSQTLNHNVMYWYQQKSSQAPKLLFHYYDKDFNNEADTPDNFQSRRPNTSFCFLDIRSPGLGDTAMYLCATSRDRGLAETQYFGPGTRLLVL.

The chain recombines TRBV25-1 with TRBJ1-6; 11 positions match TRBD1. This CDR3 is 18 amino acids long. V trimming: 6 bases; J trimming: 3 bases; junction bases outside the gene matches: 10. Germline V gene sequence: CDR1 MGHDK, CDR2 SYGVNS. The CDR3 sequence: CASRSTGTGGRYNSPLHF. CDR3 DNA: TGTGCCAGCAGAAGCACCGGGACAGGGGGACGCTATAATTCACCCCTCCACTTT.

The rearrangement links TRBV27 to TRBJ2-5; the D gene is possibly TRBD2 (5 bases). This CDR3 region has 12 residues. Germline CDR1 and CDR2: MNHEY and SMNVEV (reference sequence). Deletions cut 8 bases from V and 5 bases from J, with 12 bases between. CDR3 protein: CASRTLGETQYF. As DNA, the CDR3 is TGTGCCAGCCGGACTCTAGGGGAGACCCAGTACTTC.

The rearrangement uses TRBV12-3 or TRBV12-4 and TRBJ2-5; D may be TRBD1 (5 bases). Trimming removed 5 bases at V and 4 bases at J, with 17 bases between. The CDR3 has 15 amino acids. In DNA form, the CDR3 reads TGTGCCAGCAGTCAACCCCACAAGGGGTCAGAGACCCAGTACTTC. It is translated as CASSQPHKGSETQYF.

This sequence joins TRBV15 and TRBJ2-1, with D uncertain. V shed 4 bases and J shed 7 bases, with 5 bases lying between them. The CDR3 has 11 residues. Germline V CDR1 and CDR2: LNHNV, YYDKDF (reference sequence). As DNA, the CDR3 is TGTGCCACCAGCACGTCTAATGAGCAGTTCTTC. This gives the protein CATSTSNEQFF.

The rearrangement uses TRBV5-1 and TRBJ1-2; D unclear. CDR1 is SGHRS, CDR2 YFSETQ, per germline. The CDR3 has 15 residues. The V gene lost 4 bases and the J gene lost 6 bases, with 19 bases spanning the gap. The CDR3 DNA sequence: TGCGCCAGCAGCCACAATGGGATACAAGTCGATGGCTACACCTTC. Amino acids: CASSHNGIQVDGYTF.

The gene calls are TRBV7-3 and TRBJ2-7; D gene ambiguous. The CDR3 sequence is 13 residues long. Trimming pared 4 bases from V and 5 bases from J, leaving 12 bases between. Looked up from germline, CDR1 is SGHTA and CDR2 is FQGTGA. CDR3 sequence (DNA): TGTGCCAGCAGCTCGACAAGGACCCACGAGCAGTACTTC. The encoded protein is CASSSTRTHEQYF. Full variable domain (missing parts from reference TRBV7-3 and TRBJ2-7): GAGVSQTPSNKVTEKGKYVELRCDPISGHTALYWYRQSLGQGPEFLIYFQGTGAADDSGLPNDRFFAVRPEGSVSTLKIQRTERGDSAVYLCASSSTRTHEQYFGPGTRLTVT.

This clonotype has more than one count but fewer than ten. The chain links TRBV6-5 to TRBJ2-7; D remains unclear. Trimming took off 2 bases at V and 0 bases at J, with 14 bases between the two ends. Per the germline V gene, CDR1 is MNHEY and CDR2 is SVGAGI. This CDR3 is built from 16 residues. The CDR3 DNA reads TGTGCCAGCAGTTACGCCGGGTCGGCCAGCTCCTACGAGCAGTACTTC. Translating it yields CASSYAGSASSYEQYF.

The chain joins TRBV4-2 to TRBJ2-7, with D perhaps matching TRBD2 (6 bases). CDR3 length: 13 residues. V was cut by 5 bases and J by 3 bases, with 11 bases left in between. Germline V gene lookup returns CDR1 LGHNA and CDR2 YNFKEQ. The CDR3 sequence: CASSGPGGYEQYF. DNA of the CDR3: TGTGCCAGCAGCGGACCCGGGGGCTACGAGCAGTACTTC.

CDR3 region: CASSFPETGSYEQYF. CDR3 nucleotides: TGCGCCAGCAGCTTTCCCGAGACAGGCTCCTACGAGCAGTACTTC. The rearrangement joins TRBV5-1 to TRBJ2-7; TRBD1 is a possible D gene (6 bases). CDR1 and CDR2 (germline): SGHRS, YFSETQ. This CDR3 comprises 15 residues. Deletions cut 2 bases from V and 0 bases from J, with 12 bases between.

Details on this clonotype: At one end the junction does not follow the germline gene, possibly because of a read error. The chain combines TRBV3-1 with TRBJ2-2, with D possibly being TRBD1 (6 bases). The CDR3 is 15 amino acids. CDR1 and CDR2 from the germline V gene are LGHDT and YNNKEL (reference sequence). The CDR3 here is CASTQQGSNTGELFF. The CDR3 DNA is TGTGCCAGCACCCAACAGGGATCGAACACCGGGGAGCTGTTTTTT.

The chain recombines TRBV20-1 with TRBJ1-2; TRBD1 aligns across 11 bases. CDR1 DFQATT and CDR2 SNEGSKA come from the germline V gene (reference sequence). V dropped 3 bases and J dropped 8; count of bases not matched to a gene: 11. This CDR3 contains 15 residues. CDR3 coding DNA: TGCAGTGCTAGGGGTCCGGGACAGGGGGTCTCGGGCTACACCTTC. Residues: CSARGPGQGVSGYTF.

This clonotype was counted a few times. The chain is built from TRBV10-3 and TRBJ1-1, with D possibly matching TRBD1 (5 bases). Germline V lookup: CDR1 ENHRY, CDR2 SYGVKD. V was cut by 2 bases and J by 0 bases, with 10 bases left in between. This CDR3 comprises 15 residues. In DNA form, the CDR3 reads TGTGCCATCAGTGAGCTGGGACCGCTGAACACTGAAGCTTTCTTT. Translation: CAISELGPLNTEAFF.

A few counts support this clonotype. The genes are TRBV12-3 or TRBV12-4 and TRBJ2-7; the D gene is possibly TRBD1 (5 bases). The CDR3 length is 13 residues. Trimming left V 10 bases short and J 3 bases short, with 16 bases between. The CDR3 sequence is CATRVSPNYEQYF. In DNA form, the CDR3 reads TGTGCCACCAGGGTCTCGCCCAACTACGAGCAGTACTTC.

Only a few counts were recorded for this clonotype. The CDR3: CASSLRGFGETQYF. The CDR3 DNA reads TGTGCCAGCAGCTTGCGGGGCTTCGGAGAGACCCAGTACTTC. The chain combines TRBV7-3 with TRBJ2-5; D might be TRBD2 (6 bases). V was cut by 3 bases and J by 4 bases, with 12 bases left in between. Germline CDR1 SGHTA, CDR2 FQGTGA. CDR3 length: 14 amino acids.

The chain is built from TRBV7-3 and TRBJ2-3; no clear D. Germline CDR1 SGHTA, CDR2 FQGTGA. The CDR3 extends over 14 amino acids. V shed 5 bases and J shed 5 bases, with 14 bases lying between them. Here the CDR3 DNA reads TGTGCCAGCAGCACCCAAACTTTGGGAGATACGCAGTATTTT. As protein: CASSTQTLGDTQYF.

This sequence joins TRBV29-1 and TRBJ2-5, with TRBD2 as a possible D gene (6 bases). CDR3 length equals 15 residues. Germline CDR1 and CDR2: SQVTM and ANQGSEA. V was cut by 6 bases and J by 2 bases, with 19 bases left in between. The CDR3 protein is CSVELGGRGQETQYF. The CDR3 DNA is TGCAGCGTGGAGTTGGGGGGAAGAGGGCAAGAGACCCAGTACTTC.

The chain carries TRBV29-1 and TRBJ1-2; TRBD1 agrees at 8 bases. V shed 6 bases and J 8 bases; nucleotides not matched to a gene: 8. The CDR3 sequence is 12 residues long. The germline gives CDR1 SQVTM, CDR2 ANQGSEA. In DNA, the CDR3 is TGCAGCGTGGACAGGGCCGGGGGAGGCTACACCTTC. Protein: CSVDRAGGGYTF.

The J gene is TRBJ2-7, the V gene TRBV7-9; no clear D. The V gene lost 2 bases and the J gene lost 0 bases, with 20 bases spanning the gap. Germline V gene lookup returns CDR1 SEHNR and CDR2 FQNEAQ (reference sequence). This CDR3 comprises 18 residues. The CDR3 DNA reads as TGTGCCAGCAGCTTATCCCCCTCTCGGCAGAGGATCTCCTACGAGCAGTACTTC. This codes for CASSLSPSRQRISYEQYF.

The chain recombines TRBV29-1 with TRBJ2-5; tentative D call: TRBD2 (7 bases). TRBJ2-7 explains the end of the DNA better; the J call may be wrong. CDR1 and CDR2 (germline): SQVTM, ANQGSEA. This CDR3 region has 11 residues. DNA for the CDR3: TGCAGCGTTATGAGGGGGGGCGAGCAGTACTTC. Its protein product is CSVMRGGEQYF.

The chain carries TRBV20-1 and TRBJ2-3; D perhaps matches TRBD2 (6 bases). V lost 0 bases, J lost 4 bases, and 14 bases lay in between. This CDR3 comprises 15 residues. Germline V gene sequence: CDR1 DFQATT, CDR2 SNEGSKA (reference sequence). CDR3 sequence reads: CSARDGRGGADTQYF. The CDR3 nucleotides are TGCAGTGCTAGAGATGGGCGGGGTGGGGCAGATACGCAGTATTTT.

V and J are TRBV3-1 and TRBJ2-5; D gene uncertain. The CDR3 contains 13 residues. V was pared by 3 bases and J by 2 bases, with 7 bases between. The germline CDR1 and CDR2 sequences are LGHDT and YNNKEL (reference sequence). DNA for the CDR3: TGTGCCAGCAGCCATGTGGGGCAAGAGACCCAGTACTTC. This gives the protein CASSHVGQETQYF.

The chain carries TRBV20-1 and TRBJ2-3, with D hard to call. The CDR3 has 12 residues. V lost 1 base and J lost 5, with 7 bases in between. CDR1 DFQATT and CDR2 SNEGSKA come from the germline V gene (reference sequence). This CDR3 reads CSARAQVDTQYF. CDR3 nucleotides: TGCAGTGCTAGAGCTCAAGTAGATACGCAGTATTTT.

The genes are TRBV29-1 and TRBJ2-3; D unresolved. The V end was cut by 8 bases, the J end by 3 bases, with 12 bases between. The length of the CDR3 is 12 residues. Per the germline V gene, CDR1 is SQVTM and CDR2 is ANQGSEA. In DNA form, the CDR3 reads TGCAGCTATATTCGAGAGACAGATACGCAGTATTTT. Protein product: CSYIRETDTQYF.

CDR3 DNA sequence: TGTGCCAGCAGTTACCCGCGACTAGCGGGAGGGAAAGAGACCCAGTACTTC. Protein product: CASSYPRLAGGKETQYF. The chain carries TRBV6-5 and TRBJ2-5, with 14 bases matching TRBD2. J lost 3 bases, V lost 2 bases, and 5 bases had no gene match. CDR1 and CDR2 from the germline V gene are MNHEY and SVGAGI. This CDR3 region has 17 residues.